A selection of T cell receptor beta chains follows, all from one sample in a study of control samples from healthy donors and cancer patients. Method: immunoSEQ multiplex PCR; TCRdb's copy keeps in-frame clones and lacks some. There are under 75,000 clones in the sample; about nine tenths occur only once, and 0.95% to 1.5% lies in the top ten. Sequences were obtained from PBMCs. Source of these receptors: a woman between 50 and 59 years old with colorectal cancer. The CDR3 runs from the conserved cysteine through the conserved F or W. D genes are given only for firm matches. Expanded clones are given a class, and other clones once, few, many or no size at all.

V gene	CDR3 length	D gene	J gene	clone size	CDR3 DNA	CDR3 protein
TRBV15	18	TRBD1	TRBJ2-1	NA	TGTGCCACCAGCAGAGAGGGGACAGGGGGGTCCTCCTACAATGAGCAGTTCTTC	CATSREGTGGSSYNEQFF
TRBV9	13	TRBD1	TRBJ1-2	once	TGTGCCAGCAGCTCGAACAGGGGGGATGGCTACACCTTC	CASSSNRGDGYTF
TRBV5-5	14	NA	TRBJ1-1	NA	TGTGCCAGCAGCTCTCAACATGCGAACACTGAAGCTTTCTTT	CASSSQHANTEAFF
TRBV15	17	TRBD2	TRBJ2-7	NA	TGTGCCACCAGCAGAGCGTCCGGTCTAGCGGGGACCTACGAGCAGTACTTC	CATSRASGLAGTYEQYF
TRBV3-1/TRBV3-2	13	NA	TRBJ1-1	NA	TGTGCCAGCAGCCAAGTTTCCGTGGCTGAAGCTTTCTTT	CASSQVSVAEAFF
TRBV9	14	NA	TRBJ1-1	NA	TGTGCCAGCAGCGTAGCGTTGATGAACACTGAAGCTTTCTTT	CASSVALMNTEAFF
TRBV6-5	10	NA	TRBJ2-7	NA	TGTGCCAGCAGTACATACGAGCAGTACTTC	CASSTYEQYF
TRBV9	15	NA	TRBJ2-2	NA	TGTGCCAGCAGCTCCCAGGAGGGTTCGACCGGGGAGCTGTTTTTT	CASSSQEGSTGELFF
TRBV14	13	NA	TRBJ2-5	NA	TGTGCCAGCAGCCAAGATTACGGAGAGACCCAGTACTTC	CASSQDYGETQYF
TRBV7-3	13	NA	TRBJ2-5	medium-sized	TGTGCCAGCAGCTTTGGCGGCAGGGAGACCCAGTACTTC	CASSFGGRETQYF
TRBV29-1	13	NA	TRBJ1-2	NA	TGCAGCGTTGAAACAGGGAAGGACTATGGCTACACCTTC	CSVETGKDYGYTF
TRBV19	15	NA	TRBJ1-4	NA	TGTGCCAGTGGGGGGTTTACTGCAACTAATGAAAAACTGTTTTTT	CASGGFTATNEKLFF
TRBV27	14	NA	TRBJ1-2	NA	TGTGCCAGCAGTTGGGATATGGGTCAAGGAGGCTACACCTTC	CASSWDMGQGGYTF
TRBV19	12	NA	TRBJ1-2	NA	TGTGCCAGTAAGCAGGGCAACTATGGCTACACCTTC	CASKQGNYGYTF
TRBV9	18	TRBD1	TRBJ1-2	NA	TGTGCCAGCAGCGACTCCCGGGCTAGGGGGCCGGATATCTATGGCTACACCTTC	CASSDSRARGPDIYGYTF
TRBV5-1	14	TRBD2	TRBJ2-3	few	TGCGCCAGCAACGGGGGACTAGCAACAGATACGCAGTATTTT	CASNGGLATDTQYF
TRBV7-2	18	TRBD2	TRBJ2-1	NA	TGTGCCAGCAGCTCCCGTGGGATGACTAGCGGAAGCCTCAATGAGCAGTTCTTC	CASSSRGMTSGSLNEQFF
TRBV7-9	15	TRBD2	TRBJ2-1	NA	TGTGCCAGCAGCTCGCGACTAGCGGGAGGTAATGAGCAGTTCTTC	CASSSRLAGGNEQFF
TRBV6-6	12	NA	TRBJ2-1	once	TGTGCCAGCAGTCCTTTCTACAATGAGCAGTTCTTC	CASSPFYNEQFF
TRBV19	13	TRBD2	TRBJ2-2	NA	TGTGCCAGGCTAGCGGGGGGGCCCGGGGAGCTGTTTTTT	CARLAGGPGELFF
TRBV7-3	13	NA	TRBJ1-1	NA	TGTGCCAGCAGCCCCGGGAGTTTCACTGAAGCTTTCTTT	CASSPGSFTEAFF
TRBV19	15	TRBD1	TRBJ1-4	NA	TGTGCCAGTAGTGGACAGGGGCAAGCTAATGAAAAACTGTTTTTT	CASSGQGQANEKLFF
TRBV29-1	14	TRBD1	TRBJ2-7	NA	TGCAGCGTCGCTAGTGACAGGGAGAATCACGAGCAGTACTTC	CSVASDRENHEQYF
TRBV28	15	TRBD1	TRBJ2-7	NA	TGTGCCAGCAGTATGCCGGGACAGGAGTTCTACGAGCAGTACTTC	CASSMPGQEFYEQYF
TRBV4-2	13	NA	TRBJ1-1	NA	TGTGCCAGCAGCCAAGAAACTTACACTGAAGCTTTCTTT	CASSQETYTEAFF
TRBV18	14	TRBD1	TRBJ2-7	NA	TGTGCCAGCTCAGCCAGGGGGAACTCCTACGAGCAGTACTTC	CASSARGNSYEQYF